The source of this T cell receptor beta chain is a study of beta chain features in type 1 diabetes. A word on this clone: Antigen: not known.

The study's findings and limits: A potential influence of HLA type upon TCRB rearrangement remained unresolved herein. Among patients with Type 1 diabetes, TCRB CDR3s were moderately but significantly shorter in every one of the four CD4+ subsets.

Germline V gene sequence: CDR1 ENHRY, CDR2 SYGVKD. With 10 bases clipped from V and 0 bases from J, the junction kept 13 bases outside the gene matches. This CDR3 spans 16 amino acids. Averaging about 0.12 L, one heparinised blood draw came from each individual donor. Staining for CD45RO/CCR7/CD25/CD127/CD95/CD27 allowed sorting of CD4+ naive, central memory, regulatory and stem cell-like memory cells. All of the isolated RNA was reverse transcribed, so expressed TCRB transcripts were sequenced. Generated by immunoSEQ multiplex PCR, the TCRdb table keeps only in-frame clones and is missing some. The data show over 300,000 clones, around 8% seen once.

The rearrangement links TRBV10-3 to TRBJ2-3; 7 bases align to TRBD2. The receptor's source is a woman under 30 in good health. The sequencing input was central memory CD4+ T cells from blood. The CDR3 coding sequence is TGTGCCAGCCGGCCGAGCGGGGATAGAAGCACAGATACGCAGTATTTT. It translates to CASRPSGDRSTDTQYF.